This passage covers 2 T cell receptor beta chains from one sample sequenced in a study of radiotherapy plus CTLA-4 blockade in lung cancer. Data came from immunoSEQ multiplex PCR; TCRdb stores just in-frame clones and leaves some out. The sample includes tens of thousands of clones, less than 90% of them seen just once. The sequences come from peripheral blood, collected from a patient treated with radiotherapy plus ipilimumab. These receptors came from a human donor with non-small cell lung cancer who had stable disease on radiotherapy plus ipilimumab.

V and J are TRBV5-1 and TRBJ2-1; TRBD2 aligns across 8 bases. The CDR3 contains 16 residues. V lost 4 bases and J lost 6; bases outside the gene matches: 12. Per germline, CDR1 SGHRS and CDR2 YFSETQ. In nucleotides, the CDR3 is TGCGCCAGCAGCCCGTTGGGACTAGGGCCCGGCAATGAGCAGTTCTTC. Amino acid sequence: CASSPLGLGPGNEQFF.

The chain couples TRBV19 to TRBJ2-1; TRBD2 is a possible D gene (6 bases). The CDR3 extends over 13 amino acids. Trimming cost V 2 bases and J 9 bases, with 11 bases left between them. Per germline, CDR1 LNHDA and CDR2 SQIVND (reference sequence). The CDR3 loop is CASSIYPGSEQFF. As DNA, the CDR3 is TGTGCCAGTAGTATATATCCCGGGAGTGAGCAGTTCTTC.